A selection of T cell receptor beta chains follows, all from one sample in a study of blood T cell repertoires in COVID-19. Using immunoSEQ multiplex PCR, the repertoire was profiled, and TCRdb retains in-frame clones only, with some absent. This sample has roughly 200,000 clones; 80% to 90% occur once, and the top ten carry about 10%. The sequencing input was peripheral blood. The receptors here all came from a human donor with active or convalescent COVID-19. The donor label of this sample is uncertain. The CDR3 runs from the conserved cysteine through the conserved F or W. D genes are given only for firm matches. For some rows the clone size is stated as once, few or many, or as a class when expanded; others skip it.

clone_size j_call d_call v_call cdr3_aa cdr3_nt
NA TRBJ1-4 TRBD1 TRBV11-3 CASSFVALRDRVFHEKLFF TGTGCCAGCAGCTTTGTTGCCCTCCGGGACAGAGTTTTCCATGAAAAACTGTTTTTT
NA TRBJ1-4 NA TRBV3-1/TRBV3-2 CASSPLSGEKLFF TGTGCCAGCAGCCCCTTGAGCGGTGAAAAACTGTTTTTT
once TRBJ2-1 NA TRBV9 CASSVETLTNEQFF TGTGCCAGCAGCGTAGAGACTCTCACCAATGAGCAGTTCTTC
once TRBJ1-1 NA TRBV30 CAWRYLNTEAFF TGTGCCTGGAGGTATCTGAACACTGAAGCTTTCTTT
NA TRBJ2-3 TRBD2 TRBV6-5 CASGERGALADTQYF TGTGCCTCCGGGGAGCGGGGGGCCCTCGCAGATACGCAGTATTTT
few TRBJ1-4 NA TRBV7-9 CASSLGTANEKLFF TGTGCCAGCAGCCTTGGGACTGCTAATGAAAAACTGTTTTTT
NA TRBJ1-2 NA TRBV7-9 CASSLPRVGYGYTF TGTGCCAGCAGCTTACCCAGGGTAGGCTATGGCTACACCTTC
NA TRBJ1-2 NA TRBV10-1 CASSDDINYGYTF TGCGCCAGCAGTGATGACATTAACTATGGCTACACCTTC
NA TRBJ1-1 TRBD1 TRBV10-3 CAIRAGTERWSMNTEAFF TGTGCCATCAGAGCCGGGACAGAAAGGTGGAGTATGAACACTGAAGCTTTCTTT
NA TRBJ2-6 NA TRBV6-5 CASTGASSGANVLTF TGTGCCAGCACAGGGGCAAGCTCTGGGGCCAACGTCCTGACTTTC
NA TRBJ1-6 TRBD1 TRBV28 CASSFPRGFGSPLHF TGTGCCAGCAGTTTCCCCAGGGGGTTCGGATCACCCCTCCACTTT
few TRBJ1-1 TRBD1 TRBV24-1 CATSEGGFNTEAFF TGTGCCACCAGTGAAGGGGGCTTCAACACTGAAGCTTTCTTT
NA TRBJ1-2 TRBD1 TRBV18 CASSPGQDYGYTF TGTGCCAGCTCACCCGGACAGGACTATGGCTACACCTTC
NA TRBJ2-5 NA TRBV11-2 CASSPGLSWYQETQYF TGTGCCAGCAGCCCTGGGCTTTCGTGGTACCAAGAGACCCAGTACTTC
NA TRBJ2-7 TRBD1 TRBV14 CASSPHRGPLAMQYF TGTGCCAGCAGCCCGCACAGGGGGCCCCTCGCGATGCAGTACTTC
NA TRBJ2-3 TRBD1 TRBV2 CASSEGQGGTQYF TGTGCCAGCAGTGAGGGACAGGGCGGTACGCAGTATTTT
NA TRBJ2-6 NA TRBV7-9 CASNPREGISGANVLTF TGTGCCAGCAACCCTCGGGAAGGGATCTCTGGGGCCAACGTCCTGACTTTC
NA TRBJ2-1 TRBD2 TRBV4-3 CASSQDASGSWNEQFF TGCGCCAGCAGCCAAGATGCTAGCGGGTCCTGGAATGAGCAGTTCTTC
NA TRBJ2-1 NA TRBV27 CASSPRSYNEQFF TGTGCCAGCAGTCCCAGATCCTACAATGAGCAGTTCTTC
NA TRBJ2-2 NA TRBV11-2 CASSPDRRTGELFF TGTGCCAGCAGCCCGGACAGACGGACCGGGGAGCTGTTTTTT
few TRBJ2-7 NA TRBV5-5 CASSGGTHSSYEQYF TGTGCCAGCAGCGGGGGGACTCATAGCTCCTACGAGCAGTACTTC
NA TRBJ2-3 NA TRBV18 CASSQGGPGLGDTQYF TGTGCCAGCTCCCAAGGAGGGCCCGGGCTTGGGGATACGCAGTATTTT
NA TRBJ2-1 TRBD2 TRBV2 CASSRPSPGREDGFSSYNEQFF TGTGCCAGCAGCCGGCCATCGCCCGGGCGGGAGGACGGCTTCAGCTCCTACAATGAGCAGTTCTTC
NA TRBJ2-7 NA TRBV7-9 CASSPGPVGQYF TGTGCCAGCAGCCCGGGTCCTGTGGGGCAGTACTTC
NA TRBJ2-7 TRBD2 TRBV27 CASSPSGRAAYEQYF TGTGCCAGCAGTCCTAGCGGGAGGGCCGCCTACGAGCAGTACTTC